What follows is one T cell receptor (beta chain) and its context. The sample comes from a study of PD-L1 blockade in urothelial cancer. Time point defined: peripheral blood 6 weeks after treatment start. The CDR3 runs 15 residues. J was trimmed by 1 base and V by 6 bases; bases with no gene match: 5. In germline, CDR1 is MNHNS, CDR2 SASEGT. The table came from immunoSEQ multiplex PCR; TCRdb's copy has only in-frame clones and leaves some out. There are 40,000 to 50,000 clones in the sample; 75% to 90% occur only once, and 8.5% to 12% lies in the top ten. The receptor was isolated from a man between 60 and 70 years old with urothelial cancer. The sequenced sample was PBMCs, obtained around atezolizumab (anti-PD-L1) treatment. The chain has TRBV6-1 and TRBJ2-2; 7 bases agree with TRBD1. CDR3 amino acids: CASSSRQGNTGELFF. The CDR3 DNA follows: TGTGCCAGCAGCTCCCGACAGGGGAACACCGGGGAGCTGTTTTTT.